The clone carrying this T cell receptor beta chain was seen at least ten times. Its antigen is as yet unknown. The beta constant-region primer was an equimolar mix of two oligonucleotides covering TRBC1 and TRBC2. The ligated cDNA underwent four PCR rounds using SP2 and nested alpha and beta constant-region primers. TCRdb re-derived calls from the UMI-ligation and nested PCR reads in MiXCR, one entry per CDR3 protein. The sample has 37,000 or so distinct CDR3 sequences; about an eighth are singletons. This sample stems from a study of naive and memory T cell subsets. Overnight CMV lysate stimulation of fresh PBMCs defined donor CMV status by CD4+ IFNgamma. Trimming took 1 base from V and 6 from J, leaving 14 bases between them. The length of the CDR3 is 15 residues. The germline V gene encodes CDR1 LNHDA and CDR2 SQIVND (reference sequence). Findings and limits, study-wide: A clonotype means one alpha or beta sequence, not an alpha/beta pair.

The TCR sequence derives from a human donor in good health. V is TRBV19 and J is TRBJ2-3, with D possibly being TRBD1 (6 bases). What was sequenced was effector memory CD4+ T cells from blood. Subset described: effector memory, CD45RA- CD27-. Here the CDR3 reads CASSIGGPQGDTQYF. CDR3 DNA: TGTGCCAGTAGTATAGGCGGGCCCCAGGGGGATACGCAGTATTTT. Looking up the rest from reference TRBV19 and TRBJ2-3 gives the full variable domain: DGGITQSPKYLFRKEGQNVTLSCEQNLNHDAMYWYRQDPGQGLRLIYYSQIVNDFQKGDIAEGYSVSREKKESFPLTVTSAQKNPTAFYLCASSIGGPQGDTQYFGPGTRLTVL.